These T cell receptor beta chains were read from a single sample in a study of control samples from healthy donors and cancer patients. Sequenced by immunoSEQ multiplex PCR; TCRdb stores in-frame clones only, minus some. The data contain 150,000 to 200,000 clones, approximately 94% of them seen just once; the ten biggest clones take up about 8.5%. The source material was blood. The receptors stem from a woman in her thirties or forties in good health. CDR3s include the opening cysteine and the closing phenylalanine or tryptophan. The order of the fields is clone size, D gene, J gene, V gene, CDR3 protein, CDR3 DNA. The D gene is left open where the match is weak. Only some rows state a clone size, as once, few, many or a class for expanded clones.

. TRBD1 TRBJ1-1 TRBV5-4 CASSFPGRGAPEAFF TGTGCCAGCAGCTTCCCCGGCAGGGGGGCTCCTGAAGCTTTCTTT
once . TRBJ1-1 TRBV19 CASTRDVTEAFF TGTGCCAGTACAAGGGATGTCACTGAAGCTTTCTTT
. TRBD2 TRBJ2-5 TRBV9 CASSPPPGLAGKGETQYF TGTGCCAGCAGCCCCCCGCCTGGACTAGCGGGAAAGGGAGAGACCCAGTACTTC
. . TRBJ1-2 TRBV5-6 CASSSEGYGEFF TGTGCCAGCAGCTCAGAAGGGTACGGCGAGTTCTTC
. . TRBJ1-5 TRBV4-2 CASSQDRQTNQPQHF TGTGCCAGCAGCCAAGATAGACAGACCAATCAGCCCCAGCATTTT
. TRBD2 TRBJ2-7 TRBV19 CASSSLAGARYEQYF TGTGCCAGTAGTAGCCTAGCGGGAGCCCGCTACGAGCAGTACTTC
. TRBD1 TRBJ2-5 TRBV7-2 CASSVGQGGGETQYF TGTGCCAGCAGCGTCGGACAGGGTGGCGGGGAGACCCAGTACTTC
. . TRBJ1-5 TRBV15 CATSTRISNQPQHF TGTGCCACCAGCACACGGATTAGCAATCAGCCCCAGCATTTT
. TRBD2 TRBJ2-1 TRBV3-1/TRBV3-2 CASSNSGGASVF TGTGCCAGCAGCAATAGCGGGGGGGCGTCGGTCTTC
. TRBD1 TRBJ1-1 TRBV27 CASRPRRGENTEAFF TGTGCCAGCAGACCTCGCAGGGGGGAGAACACTGAAGCTTTCTTT
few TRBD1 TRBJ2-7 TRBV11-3 CASSSGQGYEQYF TGTGCCAGCAGCTCGGGACAGGGATACGAGCAGTACTTC
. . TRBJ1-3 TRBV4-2 CASSQGQSTHSGNTIYF TGTGCCAGCAGCCAAGGGCAATCAACGCACTCTGGAAACACCATATATTTT